A selection of T cell receptor beta chains follows, all from one sample in a study of blood T cell repertoires in COVID-19. Profiling relied on immunoSEQ multiplex PCR, and the TCRdb table lists in-frame clones only, not all of them. The sample gives around 200,000 clones, around 81% of which show up once; about 4.4% is in the top ten. Source material: peripheral blood. The receptors come from a man aged 50 to 59 with active or convalescent COVID-19. CDR3s include the opening cysteine and the closing phenylalanine or tryptophan. A D gene is named only where the DNA matches it firmly. Clone size appears in some rows only: once, few, many, or a class for an expanded clone.

CASSRLAGGHNEQFF,TGTGCCAGCAGTCGACTAGCGGGGGGACACAATGAGCAGTTCTTC,TRBD2,TRBV14,-,TRBJ2-1
CASRGAFTGSGGELFF,TGTGCCAGTAGGGGGGCCTTCACAGGGAGCGGCGGGGAGCTGTTTTTT,-,TRBV19,-,TRBJ2-2
CASSPRDRNSPLHF,TGTGCCAGCAGTCCCCGGGACAGGAATTCACCCCTCCACTTT,TRBD1,TRBV6-5,-,TRBJ1-6
CASSLSGGRYGNTIYF,TGTGCCAGCTCACTCTCCGGCGGGCGGTACGGAAACACCATATATTTT,-,TRBV18,-,TRBJ1-3
CASSMTGGPTDTQYF,TGTGCCAGTAGTATGACGGGGGGCCCCACAGATACGCAGTATTTT,-,TRBV19,-,TRBJ2-3
CAWGQRETQYF,TGTGCCTGGGGACAGCGAGAGACCCAGTACTTC,-,TRBV30,few,TRBJ2-5
CASSQPSTKETQYF,TGTGCCAGCAGTCAACCCAGTACCAAAGAGACCCAGTACTTC,-,TRBV28,-,TRBJ2-5
CASSGDTYNSPLHF,TGTGCCAGTAGTGGGGACACGTATAATTCACCCCTCCACTTT,-,TRBV19,-,TRBJ1-6
CASSLAGLAGEYEQYF,TGTGCCAGCAGCTTAGCGGGACTAGCGGGGGAGTACGAGCAGTACTTC,TRBD2,TRBV7-6,-,TRBJ2-7
CATQGYENEQFF,TGTGCCACCCAGGGATACGAGAATGAGCAGTTCTTC,-,TRBV10-3,once,TRBJ2-1
CASSGGVVAGELFF,TGTGCCAGCAGCGGCGGGGTGGTCGCCGGGGAGCTGTTTTTT,-,TRBV7-9,-,TRBJ2-2
CASSLVGTGDGKLFF,TGTGCCAGCAGTTTGGTAGGGACAGGGGATGGAAAACTGTTTTTT,TRBD1,TRBV28,-,TRBJ1-4
CASSQGTGLNEQYF,TGTGCCAGCAGCCAAGGGACAGGGCTTAACGAGCAGTACTTC,TRBD1,TRBV4-2,few,TRBJ2-7
CATSRELQGYNEQFF,TGTGCCACCAGCAGAGAATTACAGGGATACAATGAGCAGTTCTTC,-,TRBV15,-,TRBJ2-1
CASTRTSGGAVTQYF,TGTGCCAGCACCCGGACTAGCGGGGGGGCCGTGACCCAGTACTTC,TRBD2,TRBV5-8,-,TRBJ2-5
CASSAKPHSLSSYNEQFF,TGTGCCAGCAGTGCCAAACCACACAGTTTAAGCTCCTACAATGAGCAGTTCTTC,-,TRBV6-4,-,TRBJ2-1
CASSVGGSGGTDTQYF,TGTGCCAGCAGCGTAGGGGGTAGCGGGGGCACAGATACGCAGTATTTT,TRBD2,TRBV9,-,TRBJ2-3
CASSYSMSRYDEQYF,TGTGCCAGCAGTTACTCGATGAGCAGGTACGACGAGCAGTACTTC,-,TRBV6-6,-,TRBJ2-7
CAWARRGEAFF,TGTGCCTGGGCCAGAAGGGGGGAAGCTTTCTTT,-,TRBV30,-,TRBJ1-1
CASSRLAGGRQETQYF,TGTGCCAGCAGTCGACTAGCGGGGGGGCGCCAAGAGACCCAGTACTTC,TRBD2,TRBV9,-,TRBJ2-5
CASRTGTGIYEQYF,TGTGCCAGCAGAACCGGGACAGGGATCTACGAGCAGTACTTC,TRBD1,TRBV6-5,-,TRBJ2-7
CASITVRGENSPLHF,TGTGCCAGCATTACGGTCAGGGGAGAGAATTCACCCCTCCACTTT,-,TRBV2,-,TRBJ1-6